The source of this T cell receptor beta chain is a study of CD8+ T cells in alopecia areata. The CDR3 totals 15 residues. With 0 bases clipped from V and 6 bases from J, the junction kept 0 bases outside the gene matches. Germline lookup yields CDR1 MRHNA and CDR2 SNTAGT. Treatment meaning: oral pan-JAK inhibitor, 5-10 mg twice daily. Sequencing templates came from extracted RNA that was reverse transcribed into cDNA. This table comes from immunoSEQ multiplex PCR, and its TCRdb copy is limited to in-frame clones, with some not included. The data show 75,000 to 80,000 clones, roughly 66% seen once. Sequencing was performed on CD8+ T cells sorted from blood, taken at week 24, from a patient treated with tofacitinib. The sequence derives from a human donor with alopecia areata. The V call is TRBV6-4, the J call TRBJ2-1; 12 positions agree with TRBD2. The CDR3 reads CASSDSTSGSNEQFF. CDR3 bases: TGTGCCAGCAGTGACTCGACTAGCGGGAGCAATGAGCAGTTCTTC.